The next 8 T cell receptor beta chains were all read from a single sample in a study of long-term antiretroviral therapy in people with HIV. Survey level was the resolution at which the v3.0 immunoSEQ assay ran. TCRdb's copy holds only in-frame clones and misses some; the assay was immunoSEQ multiplex PCR. The sample has tens of thousands of clones, about four fifths seen once; the top ten hold about 4.4%. Sequenced here: unsorted PBMCs, sampled 5.9 years after starting antiretroviral therapy. The receptors shown here come from a man aged 25-40 years with HIV.

The chain has TRBV7-9 and TRBJ2-3; D gene unclear. The germline V and J ends were trimmed by 0 bases and 4 bases, with 5 bases remaining between them. The CDR3 sequence is 13 residues long. Germline V gene data show CDR1 as SEHNR and CDR2 as FQNEAQ (reference sequence). CDR3 in amino acids: CASSLASPDTQYF. CDR3 DNA sequence: TGTGCCAGCAGCTTAGCTAGCCCAGATACGCAGTATTTT.

The CDR3 sequence is CASSRRTEQETQYF. The CDR3 bases are TGTGCCAGCAGCCGACGGACAGAACAAGAGACCCAGTACTTC. The V and J genes are TRBV7-9 and TRBJ2-5, with D perhaps matching TRBD1 (6 bases). The CDR3 covers 14 residues. Deletions cut 5 bases from V and 2 bases from J, with 12 bases between. Germline CDR1 and CDR2: SEHNR and FQNEAQ (reference sequence).

DNA of the CDR3: TGTGCCAGCTCAAGGGAATCCGGCAATCAGCCCCAGCATTTT. It specifies CASSRESGNQPQHF. The chain carries TRBV18 and TRBJ1-5; no definite D call. V dropped 5 bases and J dropped 2 bases, with 10 bases sitting between them. The CDR3 is 14 amino acids. Per the germline V gene, CDR1 is KGHSH and CDR2 is LQKENI.

V usage is TRBV28 and J usage is TRBJ2-1; D might be TRBD1 (6 bases). CDR1 and CDR2 from the germline V gene are MDHEN and SYDVKM. Trimming shortened V by 7 bases and J by 4 bases, and 17 bases separated the two germline ends. The CDR3 has 15 residues. In DNA form, the CDR3 reads TGTGCCAGCACCGCGGACAGTTTGCGTTACAATGAGCAGTTCTTC. Translating gives CASTADSLRYNEQFF.

The rearrangement links TRBV27 to TRBJ2-5, with D unresolved. The CDR3 covers 15 residues. The germline V gene has CDR1 MNHEY and CDR2 SMNVEV (reference sequence). V was shortened by 4 bases and J by 5 bases, with 17 bases between the two germline ends. In nucleotides, the CDR3 is TGTGCCAGCAGTTCTCCGGGCTCTCAAGGGGAGACCCAGTACTTC. Residues: CASSSPGSQGETQYF.

The chain carries TRBV5-1 and TRBJ1-6, with a possible D match to TRBD1 (6 bases). Trimming removed 5 bases from V and 4 bases from J, with 10 bases in between. This CDR3 contains 14 residues. Per the germline V gene, CDR1 is SGHRS and CDR2 is YFSETQ. The CDR3 region is CASREGEYNSPLHF. The CDR3 DNA is TGCGCCAGCAGGGAGGGGGAGTATAATTCACCCCTCCACTTT.

The chain carries TRBV19 and TRBJ1-5; 10 bases match TRBD1. Germline loops: CDR1 LNHDA, CDR2 SQIVND (reference sequence). V shed 3 bases and J 1 base; nucleotides not matched to a gene: 6. CDR3 length: 17 residues. The CDR3 region is CASSISTGGLSNQPQHF. Here the CDR3 DNA reads TGTGCCAGTAGTATTTCGACAGGGGGCTTAAGCAATCAGCCCCAGCATTTT.

The V gene is TRBV28, the J gene TRBJ2-2; the D gene is possibly TRBD2 (6 bases). The CDR3 totals 15 residues. The germline V gene has CDR1 MDHEN and CDR2 SYDVKM. Trimming pared 6 bases from V and 6 bases from J, leaving 17 bases between. The DNA of the CDR3 is TGTGCCAGCAGGGGTCCGGGGGATGGGGCCGGGGAGCTGTTTTTT. Its translation is CASRGPGDGAGELFF.